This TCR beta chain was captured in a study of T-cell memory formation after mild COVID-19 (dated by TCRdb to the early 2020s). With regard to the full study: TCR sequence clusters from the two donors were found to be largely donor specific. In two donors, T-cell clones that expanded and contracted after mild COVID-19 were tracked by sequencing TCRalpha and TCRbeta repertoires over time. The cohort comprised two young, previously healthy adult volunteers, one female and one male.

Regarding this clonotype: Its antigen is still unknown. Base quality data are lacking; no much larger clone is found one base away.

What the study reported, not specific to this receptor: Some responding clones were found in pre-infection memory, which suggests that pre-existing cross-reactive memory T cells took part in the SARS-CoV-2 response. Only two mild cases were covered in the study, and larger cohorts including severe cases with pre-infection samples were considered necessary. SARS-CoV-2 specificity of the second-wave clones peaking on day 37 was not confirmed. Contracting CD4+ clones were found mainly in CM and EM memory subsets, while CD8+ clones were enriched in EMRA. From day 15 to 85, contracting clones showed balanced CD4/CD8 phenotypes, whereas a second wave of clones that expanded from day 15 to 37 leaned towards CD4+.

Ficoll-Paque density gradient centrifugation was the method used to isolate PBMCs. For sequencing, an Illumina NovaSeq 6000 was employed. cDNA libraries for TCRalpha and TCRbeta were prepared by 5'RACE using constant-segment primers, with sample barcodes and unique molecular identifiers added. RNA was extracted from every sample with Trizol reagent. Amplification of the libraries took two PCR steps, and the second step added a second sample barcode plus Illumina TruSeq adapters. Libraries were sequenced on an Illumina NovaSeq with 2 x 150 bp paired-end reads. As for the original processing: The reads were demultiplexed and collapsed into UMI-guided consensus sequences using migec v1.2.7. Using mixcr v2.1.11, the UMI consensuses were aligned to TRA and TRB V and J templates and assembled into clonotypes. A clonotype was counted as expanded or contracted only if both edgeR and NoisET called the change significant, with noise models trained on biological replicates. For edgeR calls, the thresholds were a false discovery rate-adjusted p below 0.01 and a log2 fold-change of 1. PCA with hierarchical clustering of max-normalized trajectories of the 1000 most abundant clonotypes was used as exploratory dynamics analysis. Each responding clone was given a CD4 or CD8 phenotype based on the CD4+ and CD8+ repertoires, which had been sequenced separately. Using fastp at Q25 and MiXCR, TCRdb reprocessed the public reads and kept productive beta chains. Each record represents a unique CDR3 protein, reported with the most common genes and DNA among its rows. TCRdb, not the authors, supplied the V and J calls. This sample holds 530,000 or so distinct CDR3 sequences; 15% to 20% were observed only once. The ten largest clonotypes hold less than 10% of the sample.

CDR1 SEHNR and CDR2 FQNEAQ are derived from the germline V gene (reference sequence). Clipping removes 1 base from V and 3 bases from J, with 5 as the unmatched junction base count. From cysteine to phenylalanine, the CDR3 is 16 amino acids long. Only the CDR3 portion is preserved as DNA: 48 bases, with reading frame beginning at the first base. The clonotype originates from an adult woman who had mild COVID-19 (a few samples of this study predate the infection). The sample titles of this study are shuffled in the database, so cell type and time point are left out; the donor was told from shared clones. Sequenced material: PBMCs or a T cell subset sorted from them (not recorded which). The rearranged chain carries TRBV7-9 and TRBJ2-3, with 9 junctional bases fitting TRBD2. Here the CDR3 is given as CASSLEGTSLTDTQYF. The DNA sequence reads TGTGCCAGCAGCTTAGAAGGGACTAGCCTTACAGATACGCAGTATTTT.